This TCR beta chain is from a study of T cell repertoires in cytomegalovirus infection. In the study overall: CMV infection together with matching HLA type was indicated by public TCR beta signatures.

Concerning this clonotype: The antigen is unknown.

TCRdb re-called the reads with MiXCR, one entry per CDR3 protein. This table has around 800,000 distinct CDR3 sequences, about 30% appearing once. Study-level points and caveats: In two of eight donors, the top clonotype was HLA-C-restricted CMV-specific.

This sequence was found in a human donor in good health (CMV status not recorded). Some clones in this sample may be carry-over from other donors' samples. The sequencing here drew on cultured CD8+ T cells from PBMCs, taken from culture after CMV antigen stimulation.

The CDR3 here is CASSGGSSPYGYTF. CDR3 in DNA: TGTGCCAGCAGCGGGGGGTCTTCTCCCTATGGCTACACCTTC. This chain joins TRBV27 and TRBJ1-2, with D tentatively TRBD1 (5 bases). The CDR3 spans 14 residues. Germline CDR1 MNHEY, CDR2 SMNVEV (reference sequence). The germline V and J ends were trimmed by 6 bases and 4 bases, with 15 bases remaining between them.